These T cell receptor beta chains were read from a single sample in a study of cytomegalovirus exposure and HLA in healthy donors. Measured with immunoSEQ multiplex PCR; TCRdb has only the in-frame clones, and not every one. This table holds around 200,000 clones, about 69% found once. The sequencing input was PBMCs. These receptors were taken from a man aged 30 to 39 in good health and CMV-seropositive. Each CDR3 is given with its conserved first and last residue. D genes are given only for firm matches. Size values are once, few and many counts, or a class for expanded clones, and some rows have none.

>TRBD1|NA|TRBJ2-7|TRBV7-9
CGSGTGGYEQYF
TGTGGATCAGGGACAGGGGGTTACGAGCAGTACTTC
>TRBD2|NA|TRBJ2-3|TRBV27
CASRLGLAGGTDTQYF
TGTGCCAGCAGACTCGGACTAGCGGGAGGGACAGATACGCAGTATTTT
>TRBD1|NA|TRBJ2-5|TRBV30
CAWRRRDRLQETQYF
TGTGCCTGGAGACGCCGGGACAGGTTACAAGAGACCCAGTACTTC
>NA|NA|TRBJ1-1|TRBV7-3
CASSYIIRNTEAFF
TGTGCCAGCAGTTATATTATCAGGAACACTGAAGCTTTCTTT
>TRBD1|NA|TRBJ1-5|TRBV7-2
CASSLGLQGNQPQHF
TGTGCCAGCAGCTTAGGCCTACAGGGGAATCAGCCCCAGCATTTT
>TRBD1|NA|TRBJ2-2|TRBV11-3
CASSRSGTGVSGELFF
TGTGCCAGCAGCAGATCCGGGACAGGGGTATCCGGGGAGCTGTTTTTT
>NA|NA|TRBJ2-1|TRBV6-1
CASSVLNEQFF
TGTGCCAGCAGTGTACTCAATGAGCAGTTCTTC
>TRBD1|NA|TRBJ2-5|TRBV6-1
CASRVLRDREETQYF
TGTGCCAGCAGGGTCCTCCGGGACAGGGAAGAGACCCAGTACTTC
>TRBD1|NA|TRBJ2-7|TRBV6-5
CASSYWTGSGRLEQYF
TGTGCCAGCAGTTACTGGACAGGGAGTGGGAGGCTCGAGCAGTACTTC
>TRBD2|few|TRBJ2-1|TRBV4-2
CASSQDWAGVREQFF
TGTGCCAGCAGCCAAGACTGGGCGGGAGTGCGTGAGCAGTTCTTC
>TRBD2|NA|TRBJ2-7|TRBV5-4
CASSFLAGGGEQYF
TGTGCCAGCAGCTTTCTAGCGGGAGGGGGCGAGCAGTACTTC
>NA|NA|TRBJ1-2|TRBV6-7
CASTLLTGAEGYTF
TGTGCCAGCACCCTCCTGACAGGCGCAGAGGGCTACACCTTC
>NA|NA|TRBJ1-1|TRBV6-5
CASREGSRAEAFF
TGTGCCAGCAGGGAGGGTAGTAGGGCTGAAGCTTTCTTT
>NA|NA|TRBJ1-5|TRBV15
CATSRDWREGQPQHF
TGTGCCACCAGCAGAGATTGGAGGGAAGGGCAGCCCCAGCATTTT
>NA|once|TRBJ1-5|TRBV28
CASSFTRGGNQPQHF
TGTGCCAGCAGTTTTACCAGGGGCGGGAATCAGCCCCAGCATTTT
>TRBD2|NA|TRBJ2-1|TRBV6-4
CASSDTTSGGGRNEQFF
TGTGCCAGCAGTGACACGACTAGCGGGGGGGGACGCAATGAGCAGTTCTTC
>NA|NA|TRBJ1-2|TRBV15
CATGGAGGYTF
TGTGCCACCGGAGGGGCAGGTGGCTACACCTTC
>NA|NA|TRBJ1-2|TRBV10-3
CAIRPPIPGNYGYTF
TGTGCCATCAGGCCCCCGATTCCAGGGAACTATGGCTACACCTTC
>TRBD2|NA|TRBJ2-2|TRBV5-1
CASSPREVTNTGELFF
TGCGCCAGCAGCCCCCGGGAGGTGACGAACACCGGGGAGCTGTTTTTT
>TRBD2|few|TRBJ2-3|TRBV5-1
CASSRRGTSGASIRTDTQYF
TGCGCCAGCAGCCGGAGGGGGACTAGCGGGGCCTCAATTCGCACAGATACGCAGTATTTT
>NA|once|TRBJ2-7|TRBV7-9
CASSKGLAYEQYF
TGTGCCAGCAGCAAGGGACTGGCCTACGAGCAGTACTTC
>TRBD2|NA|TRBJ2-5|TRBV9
CASSPRGGTQETQYF
TGTGCCAGCAGCCCCCGGGGAGGGACCCAAGAGACCCAGTACTTC
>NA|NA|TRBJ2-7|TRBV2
CASSEADFLRFYEQYF
TGTGCCAGCAGTGAGGCAGACTTCTTAAGGTTCTACGAGCAGTACTTC
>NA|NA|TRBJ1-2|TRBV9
CASTSGVYGYTF
TGTGCCAGTACATCAGGGGTCTATGGCTACACCTTC
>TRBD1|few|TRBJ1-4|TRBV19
CASSIEGGPNEKLFF
TGTGCCAGTAGTATTGAAGGGGGCCCTAATGAAAAACTGTTTTTT
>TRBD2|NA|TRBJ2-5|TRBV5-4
CASSALAGGQETQYF
TGTGCCAGCAGCGCCTTGGCGGGGGGCCAAGAGACCCAGTACTTC
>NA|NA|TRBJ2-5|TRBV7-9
CASRLPARETQYF
TGTGCCAGCAGATTACCGGCCAGGGAGACCCAGTACTTC
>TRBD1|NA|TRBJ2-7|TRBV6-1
CASSGGQASHEQYF
TGTGCCAGCAGTGGGGGACAGGCTAGTCACGAGCAGTACTTC
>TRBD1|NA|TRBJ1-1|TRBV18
CASSPRGQGNTEAFF
TGTGCCAGCTCACCAAGAGGACAGGGGAACACTGAAGCTTTCTTT
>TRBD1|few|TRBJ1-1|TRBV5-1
CASSPDRDSLGAGAFF
TGCGCCAGCAGCCCGGACAGGGATAGTTTAGGGGCGGGGGCTTTCTTT
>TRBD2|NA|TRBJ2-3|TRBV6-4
CASSASTSGATDTQYF
TGTGCCAGCAGTGCCTCGACTAGCGGGGCGACAGATACGCAGTATTTT
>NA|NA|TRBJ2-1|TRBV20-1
CSAPSSYRQFF
TGCAGTGCTCCCTCATCCTACAGGCAGTTCTTC
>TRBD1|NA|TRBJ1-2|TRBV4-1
CASSLPDRANYGYTF
TGCGCCAGCAGCCTACCCGACAGGGCCAACTATGGCTACACCTTC
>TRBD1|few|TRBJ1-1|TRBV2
CASSEEEPGRGLTEAFF
TGTGCCAGCAGTGAAGAAGAGCCCGGCAGGGGGCTGACTGAAGCTTTCTTT
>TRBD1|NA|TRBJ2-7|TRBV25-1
CASSGPQGTGEQYF
TGTGCCAGCAGCGGCCCACAGGGGACGGGAGAGCAGTACTTC
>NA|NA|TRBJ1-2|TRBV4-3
CASSQAHRPYGYTF
TGCGCCAGCAGCCAGGCCCACAGACCCTATGGCTACACCTTC
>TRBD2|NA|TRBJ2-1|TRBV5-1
CASSFRRGASDEQFF
TGCGCCAGCAGCTTCAGGCGGGGGGCCTCTGATGAGCAGTTCTTC
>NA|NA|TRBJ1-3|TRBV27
CASSATVRNTIYF
TGTGCCAGCAGTGCGACAGTTAGAAACACCATATATTTT
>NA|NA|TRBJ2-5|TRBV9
CASSVAQGQETQYF
TGTGCCAGCAGCGTAGCACAGGGCCAAGAGACCCAGTACTTC
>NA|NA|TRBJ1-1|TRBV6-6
CASSYSQGKTEAFF
TGTGCCAGCAGTTACTCTCAGGGGAAAACTGAAGCTTTCTTT
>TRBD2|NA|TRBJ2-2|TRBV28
CASRRTSGYTGELFF
TGTGCCAGCCGCAGGACTAGCGGCTACACCGGGGAGCTGTTTTTT